This T cell receptor beta chain was documented in a study of PD-L1 blockade in urothelial cancer. Study as a whole: Blood analysis was done at 3 weeks (second dose) and 6 weeks after treatment began.

Germline lookup yields CDR1 MNHNS and CDR2 SASEGT. This CDR3 contains 17 residues. Trimming at V came to 4 bases and at J to 7 bases, leaving 12 bases not matched to a gene. Study-wide results and caveats: A below-median TCR clonality in blood before treatment predicted better survival.

Notes on this clone: The antigen is not known.

Time point in this sample: pretreatment peripheral blood. Sampling of each patient yielded between 1 and 8 specimens, collected pretreatment and on-treatment. Spiking of synthetic TCR analog templates was performed in each PCR. The method was immunoSEQ multiplex PCR; TCRdb's version includes in-frame clones alone and lacks a portion of them. The sample holds about 79,000 clones, around 85% seen once. The specimen comprised PBMCs, sampled around atezolizumab (anti-PD-L1) treatment. The source is a man in his 60s with urothelial cancer. The chain has TRBV6-1 and TRBJ2-1; 11 nucleotides agree with TRBD2. CDR3 coding DNA: TGTGCCAGCAGTGGCCTAGCGGGGGGCGCCCTAAATAATGAGCAGTTCTTC. Amino acids: CASSGLAGGALNNEQFF.